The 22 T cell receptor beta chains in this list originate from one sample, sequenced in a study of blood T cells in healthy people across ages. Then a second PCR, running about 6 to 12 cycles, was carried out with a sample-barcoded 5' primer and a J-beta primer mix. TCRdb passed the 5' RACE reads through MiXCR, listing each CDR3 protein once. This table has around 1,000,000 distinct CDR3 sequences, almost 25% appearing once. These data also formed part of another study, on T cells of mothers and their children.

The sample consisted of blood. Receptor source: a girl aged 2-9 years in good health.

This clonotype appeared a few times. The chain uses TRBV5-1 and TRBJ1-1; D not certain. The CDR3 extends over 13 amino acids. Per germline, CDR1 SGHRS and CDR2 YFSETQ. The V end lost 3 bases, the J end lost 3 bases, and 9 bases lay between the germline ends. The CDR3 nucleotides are TGCGCCAGCAGCTCAATTAGGGACACTGAAGCTTTCTTT. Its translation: CASSSIRDTEAFF.

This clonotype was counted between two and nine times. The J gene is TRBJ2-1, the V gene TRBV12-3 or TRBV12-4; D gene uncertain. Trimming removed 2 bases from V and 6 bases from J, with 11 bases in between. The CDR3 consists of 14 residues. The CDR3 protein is CASSLYAGGNEQFF. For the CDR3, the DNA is TGTGCCAGCAGTTTATACGCAGGCGGCAATGAGCAGTTCTTC.

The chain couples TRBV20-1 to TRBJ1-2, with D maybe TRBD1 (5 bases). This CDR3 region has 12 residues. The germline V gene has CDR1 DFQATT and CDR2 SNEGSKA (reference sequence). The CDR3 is CMGSGGNYGYTF. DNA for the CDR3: TGCATGGGAAGTGGGGGGAACTATGGCTACACCTTC.

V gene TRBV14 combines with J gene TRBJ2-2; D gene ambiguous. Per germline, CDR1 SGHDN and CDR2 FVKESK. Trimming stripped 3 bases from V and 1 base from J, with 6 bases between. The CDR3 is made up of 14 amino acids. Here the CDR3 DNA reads TGTGCCAGCAGCCAGAGACTGAACACCGGGGAGCTGTTTTTT. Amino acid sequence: CASSQRLNTGELFF.

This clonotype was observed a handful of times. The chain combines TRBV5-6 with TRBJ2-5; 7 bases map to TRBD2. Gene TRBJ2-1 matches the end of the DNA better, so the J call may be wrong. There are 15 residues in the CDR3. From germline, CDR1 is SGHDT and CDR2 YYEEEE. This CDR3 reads CASSSPDRGVSEQFF. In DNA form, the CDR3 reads TGTGCCAGCAGCTCCCCGGACCGGGGGGTAAGTGAGCAGTTCTTC.

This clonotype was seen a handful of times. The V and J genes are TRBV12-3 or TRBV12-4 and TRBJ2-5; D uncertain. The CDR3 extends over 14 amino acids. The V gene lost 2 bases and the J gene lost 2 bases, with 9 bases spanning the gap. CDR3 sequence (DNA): TGTGCCAGCAGTTTAACCCAGATTCAAGAGACCCAGTACTTC. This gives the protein CASSLTQIQETQYF.

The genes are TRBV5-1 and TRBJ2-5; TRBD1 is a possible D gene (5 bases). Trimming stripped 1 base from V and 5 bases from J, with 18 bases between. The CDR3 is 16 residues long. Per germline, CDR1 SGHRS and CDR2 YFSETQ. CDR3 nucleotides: TGCGCCAGCAGCTTGAGGGGAAGGGGAAAGGAGGAGACCCAGTACTTC. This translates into CASSLRGRGKEETQYF.

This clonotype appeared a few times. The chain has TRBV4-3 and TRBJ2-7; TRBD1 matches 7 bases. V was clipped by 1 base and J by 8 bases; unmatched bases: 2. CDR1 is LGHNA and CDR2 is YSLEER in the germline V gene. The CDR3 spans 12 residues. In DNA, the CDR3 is TGCGCCAGCAGCCAAGGACAGGGACAGCAGTACTTC. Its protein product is CASSQGQGQQYF.

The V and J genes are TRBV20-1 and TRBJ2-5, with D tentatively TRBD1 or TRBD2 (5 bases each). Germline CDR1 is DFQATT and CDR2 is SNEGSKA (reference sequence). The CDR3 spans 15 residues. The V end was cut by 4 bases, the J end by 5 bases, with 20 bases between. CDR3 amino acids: CSAMEIIGARETQYF. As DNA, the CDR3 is TGCAGTGCTATGGAGATAATCGGGGCGCGGGAGACCCAGTACTTC.

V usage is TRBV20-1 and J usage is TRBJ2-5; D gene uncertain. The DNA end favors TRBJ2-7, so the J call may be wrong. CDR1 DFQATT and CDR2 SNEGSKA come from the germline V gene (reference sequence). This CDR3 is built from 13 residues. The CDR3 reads CSAKAPPTYEQYF. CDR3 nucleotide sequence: TGCAGTGCAAAAGCACCCCCGACCTACGAGCAGTACTTC.

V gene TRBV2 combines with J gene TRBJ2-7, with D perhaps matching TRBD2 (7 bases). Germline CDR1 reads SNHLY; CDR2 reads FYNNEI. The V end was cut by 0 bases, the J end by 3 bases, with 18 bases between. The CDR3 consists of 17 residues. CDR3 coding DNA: TGTGCCAGCAGTGAAGCGCAAGGGGGAGGGCCGCGCTACGAGCAGTACTTC. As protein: CASSEAQGGGPRYEQYF.

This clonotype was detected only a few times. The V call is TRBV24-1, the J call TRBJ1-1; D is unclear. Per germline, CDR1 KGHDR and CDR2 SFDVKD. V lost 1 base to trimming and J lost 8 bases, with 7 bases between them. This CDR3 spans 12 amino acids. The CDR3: CATSDFTGEAFF. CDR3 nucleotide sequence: TGTGCCACCAGTGATTTCACCGGCGAAGCTTTCTTT.

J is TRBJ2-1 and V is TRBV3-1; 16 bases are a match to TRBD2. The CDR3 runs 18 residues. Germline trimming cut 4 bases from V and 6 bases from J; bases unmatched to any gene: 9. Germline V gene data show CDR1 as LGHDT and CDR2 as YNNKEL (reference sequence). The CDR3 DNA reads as TGTGCCAGCAGCCCCCGTCCCGGGACTAGCGGGGGGGCCAATGAGCAGTTCTTC. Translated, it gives CASSPRPGTSGGANEQFF.

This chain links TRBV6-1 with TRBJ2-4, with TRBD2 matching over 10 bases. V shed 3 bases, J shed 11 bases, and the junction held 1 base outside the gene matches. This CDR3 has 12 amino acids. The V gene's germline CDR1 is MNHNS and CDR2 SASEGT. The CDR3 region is CASSELAGVQYF. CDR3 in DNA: TGTGCCAGCAGTGAGCTAGCGGGAGTTCAGTACTTC.

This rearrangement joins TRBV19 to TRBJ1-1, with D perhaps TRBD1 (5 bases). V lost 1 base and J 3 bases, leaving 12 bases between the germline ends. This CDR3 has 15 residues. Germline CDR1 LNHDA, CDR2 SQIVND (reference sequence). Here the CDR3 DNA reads TGTGCCAGTAGTATAGTCAGGCTAGGGGACACTGAAGCTTTCTTT. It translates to CASSIVRLGDTEAFF.

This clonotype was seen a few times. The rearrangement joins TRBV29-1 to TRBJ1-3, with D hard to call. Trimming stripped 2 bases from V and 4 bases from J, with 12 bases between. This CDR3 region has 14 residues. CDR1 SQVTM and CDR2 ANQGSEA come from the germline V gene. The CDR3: CSVETRTRGNTIYF. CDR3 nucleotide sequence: TGCAGCGTTGAAACGAGAACGAGGGGAAACACCATATATTTT.

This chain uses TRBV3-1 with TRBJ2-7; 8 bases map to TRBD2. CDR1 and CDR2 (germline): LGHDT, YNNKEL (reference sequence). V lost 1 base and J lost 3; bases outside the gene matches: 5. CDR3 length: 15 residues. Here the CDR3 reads CASSQASGGYYEQYF. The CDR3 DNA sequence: TGTGCCAGCAGCCAAGCAAGCGGGGGATACTACGAGCAGTACTTC.

CDR3 residues: CSARAREGTQYF. The CDR3 DNA reads as TGCAGTGCTAGGGCCAGGGAGGGGACCCAGTACTTC. The V call is TRBV20-1, the J call TRBJ2-5; 7 positions match TRBD2. Germline CDR1 DFQATT, CDR2 SNEGSKA (reference sequence). The CDR3 sequence is 12 residues long. Germline trimming cut 3 bases from V and 7 bases from J; bases unmatched to any gene: 5.

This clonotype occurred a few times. The CDR3 nucleotides read TGTGCCAGCAGAGAAGCCGAGACGGGGGGCTATGGCTACACCTTC. It codes for CASREAETGGYGYTF. The V and J genes are TRBV27 and TRBJ1-2; the D gene is possibly TRBD1 (5 bases). From germline, CDR1 is MNHEY and CDR2 SMNVEV (reference sequence). There are 15 residues in the CDR3. V was trimmed by 6 bases and J by 4 bases, leaving 18 bases between them.

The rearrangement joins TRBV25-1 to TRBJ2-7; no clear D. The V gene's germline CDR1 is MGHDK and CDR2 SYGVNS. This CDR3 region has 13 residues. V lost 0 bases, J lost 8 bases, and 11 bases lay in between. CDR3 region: CASSEYIQGKQYF. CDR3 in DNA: TGTGCCAGCAGTGAATATATTCAAGGAAAGCAGTACTTC.

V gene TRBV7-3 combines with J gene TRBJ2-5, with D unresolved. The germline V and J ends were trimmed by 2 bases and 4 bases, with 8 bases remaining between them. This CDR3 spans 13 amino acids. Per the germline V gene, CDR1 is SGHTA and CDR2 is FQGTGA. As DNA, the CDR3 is TGTGCCAGCAGCTTAGACCCCGTAGAGACCCAGTACTTC. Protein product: CASSLDPVETQYF.

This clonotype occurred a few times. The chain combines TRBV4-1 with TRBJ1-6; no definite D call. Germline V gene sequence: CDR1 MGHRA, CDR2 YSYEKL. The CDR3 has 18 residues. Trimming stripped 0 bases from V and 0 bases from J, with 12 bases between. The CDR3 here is CASSQDRELSSYNSPLHF. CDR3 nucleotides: TGCGCCAGCAGCCAAGATCGGGAGTTGAGCTCCTATAATTCACCCCTCCACTTT.